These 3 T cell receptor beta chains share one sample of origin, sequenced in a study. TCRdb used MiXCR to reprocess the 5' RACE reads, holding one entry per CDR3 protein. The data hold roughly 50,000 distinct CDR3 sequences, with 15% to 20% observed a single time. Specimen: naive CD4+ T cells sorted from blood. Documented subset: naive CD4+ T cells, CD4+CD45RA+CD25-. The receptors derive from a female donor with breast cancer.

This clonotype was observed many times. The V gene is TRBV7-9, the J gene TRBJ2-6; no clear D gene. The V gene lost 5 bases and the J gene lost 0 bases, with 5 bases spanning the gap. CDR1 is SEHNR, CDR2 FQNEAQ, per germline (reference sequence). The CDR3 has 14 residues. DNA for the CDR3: TGTGCCAGCAGCCCAAGCTCTGGGGCCAACGTCCTGACTTTC. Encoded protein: CASSPSSGANVLTF.

The CDR3 region is CSARDSGSSSYNEQFF. Written as DNA, the CDR3 is TGCAGTGCTAGAGATAGCGGGTCGAGCTCCTACAATGAGCAGTTCTTC. V and J are TRBV20-1 and TRBJ2-1; 7 nucleotides line up with TRBD2. Germline CDR1 is DFQATT and CDR2 is SNEGSKA (reference sequence). The length of the CDR3 is 16 residues. The V gene end was trimmed by 0 bases and the J gene end by 0 bases; junction bases not matched to a gene: 5.

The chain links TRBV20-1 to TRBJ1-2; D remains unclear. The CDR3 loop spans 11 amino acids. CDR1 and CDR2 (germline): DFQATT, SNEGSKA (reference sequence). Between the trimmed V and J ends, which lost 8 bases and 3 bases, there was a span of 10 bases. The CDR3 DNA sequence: TGCAGTTCCGAGCTTTACTATGGCTACACCTTC. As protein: CSSELYYGYTF.